Sequencing of this TCR beta chain was carried out in a study of T-cell reconstitution after alpha-beta-depleted transplantation in children. This clonotype showed up many times. Its antigen is currently unknown. Study observations and caveats: Alpha-beta T cells about two months after transplant reportedly derived from several hundred expanded graft clones. Recipient T cells and thymic progenitors that survived gave rise to the high TCRbeta diversity observed at day 60 in some patients.

Preparation of the TCRbeta library was carried out with unique molecular identifiers. One entry per CDR3 protein results from TCRdb running MiXCR on the PCR reads. The data show roughly 220,000 distinct CDR3 sequences, roughly 8.1% seen once. Looked up from germline, CDR1 is SGHTA and CDR2 is FQGNSA. Losses at the gene ends were 5 bases for V and 1 base for J; bases not matched to a gene: 12. The CDR3 totals 18 residues. The receptor's source is a male patient under 10 years old who had a stem cell transplant for acute myeloid leukemia, so the T cells may come from the graft donor. The J gene is TRBJ2-3, the V gene TRBV7-2; 10 positions match TRBD2. Here the sequenced sample was PBMCs, mostly from graft donor cells, taken 360 days after TCRalphabeta/CD19-depleted stem cell transplant. CDR3 sequence: CASSLRLAGERGTDTQYF. CDR3 sequence (DNA): TGTGCCAGCAGCCTCAGGCTAGCGGGAGAGAGGGGCACAGATACGCAGTATTTT.